This T cell receptor (beta chain) was captured by sequencing in a study of T cells in Graves' hyperthyroidism and ophthalmopathy. General study results and limits: The model predicted ophthalmopathy a median approximately 6 months before onset.

This clonotype was found many times. Its antigen is not identified. TCR beta CDR3 region amplification was performed from RNA transcripts. An initial round of RT-PCR targeting the TCR CDR3 relied on the HTBI primer set. Each CDR3 protein gets one entry after TCRdb re-called the multiplex PCR reads with MiXCR. Of some 250,000 distinct CDR3 sequences in the sample, about 14% were seen once. The material sequenced was blood. This clonotype was sampled from a woman aged 40 to 49 with Graves' hyperthyroidism that later progressed to Graves' ophthalmopathy.

This CDR3 reads CASSQALAGVLDTQYF. The DNA for the CDR3 is TGTGCCAGCAGCCAAGCACTAGCGGGAGTATTAGATACGCAGTATTTT. The chain links TRBV3-1 to TRBJ2-3; 11 bases are shared with TRBD2. CDR1 and CDR2 from the germline V gene are LGHDT and YNNKEL (reference sequence). This CDR3 spans 16 amino acids. Trimming cost V 1 base and J 5 bases; bases outside gene matches: 5.